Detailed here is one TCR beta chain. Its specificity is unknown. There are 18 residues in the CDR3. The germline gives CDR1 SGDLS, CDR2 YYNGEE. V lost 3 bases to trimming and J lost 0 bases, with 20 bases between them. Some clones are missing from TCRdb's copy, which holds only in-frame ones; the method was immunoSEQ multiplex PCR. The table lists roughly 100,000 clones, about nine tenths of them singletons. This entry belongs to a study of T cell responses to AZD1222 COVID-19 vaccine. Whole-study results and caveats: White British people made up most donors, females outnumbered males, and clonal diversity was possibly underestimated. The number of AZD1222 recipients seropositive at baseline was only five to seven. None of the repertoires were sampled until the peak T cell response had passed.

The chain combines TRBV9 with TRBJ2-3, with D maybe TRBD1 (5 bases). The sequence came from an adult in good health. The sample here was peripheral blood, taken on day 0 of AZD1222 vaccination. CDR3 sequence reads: CASSEFGHPEASTDTQYF. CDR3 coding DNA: TGTGCCAGCAGCGAGTTCGGACATCCTGAGGCTAGCACAGATACGCAGTATTTT.